These 18 T cell receptor beta chains were all obtained from the same sample, sequenced in a study of T cells after yellow fever vaccination. From the 5' RACE reads, TCRdb called clonotypes with MiXCR, one entry per CDR3 protein. Of roughly 330,000 distinct CDR3 sequences in the sample, around 6.8% were seen once. The sample consisted of PBMCs, taken about 49 days after the first yellow fever vaccination. All receptors come from a man younger than 35 who received the YFV17D yellow fever vaccine.

This clonotype was picked up a small number of times. This chain joins TRBV7-2 and TRBJ1-2, with D perhaps matching TRBD1 (5 bases). Trimming removed 4 bases from V and 4 bases from J, with 10 bases in between. CDR3 length: 13 amino acids. Germline CDR1 is SGHTA and CDR2 is FQGNSA. CDR3 protein: CASSSGTSYGYTF. The CDR3, as DNA: TGTGCCAGCAGCTCAGGGACGAGCTATGGCTACACCTTC.

This clonotype was observed many times. The CDR3 spells CASSPGGGAGNGYTF. CDR3 in DNA: TGTGCCAGCAGCCCCGGGGGCGGAGCGGGGAATGGCTACACCTTC. The chain employs TRBV7-2 and TRBJ1-2; D might be TRBD1 (6 bases). Germline CDR1 reads SGHTA; CDR2 reads FQGNSA. V was cut by 5 bases and J by 6 bases, with 19 bases left in between. This CDR3 is 15 amino acids long.

V and J are TRBV12-3 or TRBV12-4 and TRBJ1-2, with TRBD1 matching over 8 bases. V dropped 2 bases and J dropped 5; count of bases not matched to a gene: 7. The CDR3 spans 15 residues. Here the CDR3 reads CASSLHDRGPYGYTF. In DNA, the CDR3 is TGTGCCAGCAGTTTACATGACAGGGGCCCTTATGGCTACACCTTC.

This clonotype was seen a few times. In nucleotides, the CDR3 is TGTGCCACCAGCAGGAAAGTAGCGGGGGATCCAGATACGCAGTATTTT. This translates into CATSRKVAGDPDTQYF. The V gene is TRBV15, the J gene TRBJ2-3; 9 positions match TRBD2. The CDR3 is made up of 16 amino acids. Germline lookup yields CDR1 LNHNV and CDR2 YYDKDF (reference sequence). V lost 3 bases to trimming and J lost 4 bases; unmatched junction nucleotides: 8.

This clonotype was seen more than once but under ten times. The V gene is TRBV24-1, the J gene TRBJ2-1; TRBD2 aligns across 11 bases. The ends lost 8 bases at V and 7 bases at J; junction bases unmatched: 3. Germline V gene sequence: CDR1 KGHDR, CDR2 SFDVKD. CDR3 length equals 13 residues. The CDR3 nucleotides read TGTGCCACCATGTCTAGCGGGGGGAATGAGCAGTTCTTC. As protein: CATMSSGGNEQFF.

There are many counts of this clonotype. The V and J genes are TRBV7-2 and TRBJ2-5; TRBD2 matches 7 bases. Trimming removed 6 bases from V and 4 bases from J; junction bases left unmatched: 8. The germline V gene has CDR1 SGHTA and CDR2 FQGNSA. The CDR3 extends over 14 amino acids. This chain's CDR3 is CASSLAVGRETQYF. The CDR3 coding sequence is TGTGCCAGCAGTCTAGCGGTGGGACGAGAGACCCAGTACTTC.

This clonotype occurred a few times. The V gene is TRBV6-2 or TRBV6-3, the J gene TRBJ2-1; D unresolved. Looked up from germline, CDR1 is MNHEY and CDR2 is SVGEGT. V shed 5 bases and J shed 10 bases, with 18 bases lying between them. CDR3 length equals 14 residues. CDR3 in amino acids: CASSPRISMGEQFF. DNA of the CDR3: TGTGCCAGCAGTCCTCGCATATCCATGGGGGAGCAGTTCTTC.

This clonotype was seen at least ten times. The V call is TRBV15, the J call TRBJ2-4, with a tentative D call TRBD1 (6 bases). Trimming removed 1 base at V and 6 bases at J, with 10 bases between. The CDR3 consists of 14 residues. CDR1 is LNHNV and CDR2 is YYDKDF in the germline V gene (reference sequence). CDR3 region: CATSRVKDRNIQYF. In DNA form, the CDR3 reads TGTGCCACCAGCAGAGTTAAGGACAGAAACATTCAGTACTTC.

This clonotype was recorded many times. CDR3 in DNA: TGTGCCAGCAGCTTAAGAACAGGGGGCCCGGAGACCCAGTACTTC. Protein sequence: CASSLRTGGPETQYF. The chain uses TRBV7-2 and TRBJ2-5, with 9 bases that match TRBD1. The CDR3 spans 15 residues. The V gene end was trimmed by 2 bases and the J gene end by 5 bases; junction bases not matched to a gene: 6. Germline V gene sequence: CDR1 SGHTA, CDR2 FQGNSA.

This clonotype was found many times. The chain couples TRBV6-6 to TRBJ2-3; D is unclear. This CDR3 is built from 13 residues. Germline V gene data show CDR1 as MNHNY and CDR2 as SVGAGI (reference sequence). Trimming left V 8 bases short and J 8 bases short, with 17 bases between. The CDR3 sequence is CASEELGSGTQYF. The CDR3 nucleotides read TGTGCCAGCGAAGAATTGGGGTCCGGTACGCAGTATTTT.

The chain employs TRBV20-1 and TRBJ2-7, with 9 bases that match TRBD1. Germline V gene data show CDR1 as DFQATT and CDR2 as SNEGSKA (reference sequence). This CDR3 has 14 residues. V lost 0 bases and J lost 3; bases outside the gene matches: 3. The CDR3 sequence is CSAREPGQGYEQYF. CDR3 nucleotide sequence: TGCAGTGCTAGAGAACCGGGACAGGGCTACGAGCAGTACTTC.

V gene TRBV27 combines with J gene TRBJ2-7, with D tentatively TRBD1 or TRBD2 (5 bases each). The V end was cut by 4 bases, the J end by 7 bases, with 8 bases between. Germline-derived CDR1 and CDR2 are MNHEY and SMNVEV (reference sequence). The CDR3 consists of 11 residues. CDR3 protein: CASSSGPEQYV. The CDR3 nucleotides read TGTGCCAGCAGTTCGGGACCAGAGCAGTACGTC.

The rearrangement joins TRBV7-6 to TRBJ1-5; a possible D gene is TRBD1 (6 bases). Between the trimmed V and J ends, which lost 3 bases and 6 bases, there was a span of 9 bases. The CDR3 covers 13 residues. The germline V gene has CDR1 SGHVS and CDR2 FNYEAQ. CDR3 DNA: TGTGCCAGCAGCTTGTCAGGGGTTCAGCCCCAGCATTTT. This encodes CASSLSGVQPQHF.

This chain uses TRBV6-2 or TRBV6-3 with TRBJ1-1; no clear D gene. The ends were cut back, 2 bases at V and 5 bases at J, with 6 bases in the middle. The CDR3 has 12 amino acids. The V gene's germline CDR1 is MNHEY and CDR2 SVGEGT. CDR3: CASSYETTEAFF. The DNA for the CDR3 is TGTGCCAGCAGTTACGAAACGACTGAAGCTTTCTTT.

This clonotype showed up just a few times. CDR3 DNA: TGCAGCGTAGCTGACAGGATGGGCAATCAGCCCCAGCATTTT. It encodes CSVADRMGNQPQHF. The V call is TRBV29-1, the J call TRBJ1-5, with D possibly being TRBD1 (6 bases). This CDR3 is built from 14 residues. The germline V gene has CDR1 SQVTM and CDR2 ANQGSEA. V lost 6 bases and J 2 bases, leaving 14 bases between the germline ends.

The V gene is TRBV5-1, the J gene TRBJ2-1; the match to TRBD2 covers 9 bases. J was trimmed by 4 bases and V by 5 bases; bases with no gene match: 7. This CDR3 has 15 amino acids. Germline V gene lookup returns CDR1 SGHRS and CDR2 YFSETQ. CDR3 sequence (DNA): TGCGCCAGCAGTCGAGCGGGGGGTCTGTACAATGAGCAGTTCTTC. Its translation is CASSRAGGLYNEQFF.

This clonotype appeared many times. The rearrangement links TRBV7-9 to TRBJ2-2; D is unclear. Germline V gene data show CDR1 as SEHNR and CDR2 as FQNEAQ (reference sequence). The ends were cut back, 7 bases at V and 1 base at J, with 16 bases in the middle. This CDR3 has 16 residues. CDR3 DNA sequence: TGTGCCAGCACCCCGCGTAGGCAGAAGAACACCGGGGAGCTGTTTTTT. Its translation: CASTPRRQKNTGELFF.

The J gene is TRBJ2-1, the V gene TRBV5-6, with a possible D match to TRBD2 (6 bases). Deletions cut 0 bases from V and 0 bases from J, with 10 bases between. This CDR3 has 16 amino acids. Germline values: CDR1 SGHDT, CDR2 YYEEEE. The CDR3 DNA reads TGTGCCAGCAGCTTGGGTATAGCGGCCTCCTACAATGAGCAGTTCTTC. Amino acids: CASSLGIAASYNEQFF.